This T cell receptor beta chain is from a study of blood T cells in healthy people across ages. General study points: A strong correlation was found between TCR beta diversity and the percentage of naive T cells. Long-lived donors had more naive CD4+ cells and higher diversity than aged donors. With age, beta diversity per million T cells declined roughly linearly, significantly by 35 to 40.

A remark on this clonotype: Antigen specificity is unknown.

The CDR3 is 15 amino acids. Germline V gene data show CDR1 as SGHAT and CDR2 as FQNNGV. After removal of 5 bases from V and 6 bases from J, the junction contained 9 bases not matched to a gene. Sample-barcoded 5' priming and a J-beta primer mix drove a second PCR of roughly 7 to 11 cycles. TCRdb fed the 5' RACE reads into MiXCR, producing one record per CDR3 protein. The table shows about 670,000 distinct CDR3 sequences, with over 40% occurring only once. Input material: blood. This clonotype was obtained from a woman older than 75 in good health. V and J are TRBV11-2 and TRBJ2-3; TRBD2 aligns across 9 bases. The CDR3, as DNA: TGTGCCAGCAGCCCGGGGCGGGGGGGCGTCGATACGCAGTATTTT. Its protein is CASSPGRGGVDTQYF.